These 18 T cell receptor beta chains were all obtained from the same sample, sequenced in a study of radiotherapy plus CTLA-4 blockade in lung cancer. Data came from immunoSEQ multiplex PCR; TCRdb stores just in-frame clones and leaves some out. The sample records tens of thousands of clones, 80% to 90% being singletons. Sequencing was performed on peripheral blood, taken from a patient treated with radiotherapy plus ipilimumab. The receptors come from a human donor with non-small cell lung cancer whose response to radiotherapy plus ipilimumab could not be evaluated.

The chain uses TRBV19 and TRBJ1-2, with 7 bases identical to TRBD1. The CDR3 has 16 amino acids. Germline V CDR1 and CDR2: LNHDA, SQIVND (reference sequence). The trim removed 3 bases at V and 3 bases at J, leaving 10 bases unmatched. CDR3 nucleotides: TGTGCCAGTAGTATCCGTTCATTACAGGGGTACTATGGCTACACCTTC. Its protein is CASSIRSLQGYYGYTF.

This clone was detected once. As DNA, the CDR3 is TGTGCCAGTAGTTGGGACAGGTTCAATGAGCAGTTCTTC. Translating it yields CASSWDRFNEQFF. This chain joins TRBV19 and TRBJ2-1; 8 bases map to TRBD1. CDR3 length equals 13 residues. Per the germline V gene, CDR1 is LNHDA and CDR2 is SQIVND (reference sequence). Unmatched junction bases numbered 3, after V lost 5 bases and J lost 6 bases.

This clone was detected only a few times. The rearrangement joins TRBV6-5 to TRBJ2-5, with 8 bases matching TRBD1. V shed 2 bases and J 5 bases; nucleotides not matched to a gene: 7. Germline assignment: CDR1 MNHEY and CDR2 SVGAGI. CDR3 size: 15 residues. DNA of the CDR3: TGTGCCAGCAGTTACGCCAACAGGGGGAGGGAGACCCAGTACTTC. The encoded protein is CASSYANRGRETQYF.

The V and J genes are TRBV5-3 and TRBJ2-7; TRBD2 matches 9 bases. TRBV5-3 is an open reading frame, and its role is uncertain. There are 14 residues in the CDR3. J was trimmed by 7 bases and V by 4 bases; bases with no gene match: 9. CDR3 nucleotides: TGTGCCAGAAGCGCTACCATGACTAGCGGAGAGCAGTACTTC. Translation: CARSATMTSGEQYF.

This sequence joins TRBV9 and TRBJ1-4, with D tentatively TRBD1 (6 bases). The CDR3 runs 14 residues. Trimming removed 4 bases from V and 4 bases from J, with 11 bases in between. The germline CDR1 and CDR2 sequences are SGDLS and YYNGEE. The CDR3 region has the DNA TGTGCCAGCAGCCGGGGGGCGAGTAATGAAAAACTGTTTTTT. Translation: CASSRGASNEKLFF.

The chain combines TRBV6-4 with TRBJ1-1; the D is unclear. The germline V and J ends were trimmed by 4 bases and 4 bases, with 10 bases remaining between them. The V gene's germline CDR1 is MRHNA and CDR2 SNTAGT. The CDR3 runs to 13 residues. Here the CDR3 DNA reads TGTGCCAGCAGTGTCCGGGAGGGCACTGAAGCTTTCTTT. Its protein is CASSVREGTEAFF.

The chain couples TRBV10-3 to TRBJ2-6; D is undetermined. The CDR3 is 15 residues long. CDR1 ENHRY and CDR2 SYGVKD come from the germline V gene. V was pared by 5 bases and J by 2 bases, with 10 bases between. CDR3 loop: CAISNSEAGANVLTF. The CDR3 bases are TGTGCCATCAGTAACTCCGAGGCTGGGGCCAACGTCCTGACTTTC.

The chain uses TRBV5-1 and TRBJ1-3, with TRBD1 identical over 7 bases. The CDR3 totals 15 residues. Germline-derived CDR1 and CDR2 are SGHRS and YFSETQ. Trimming at V came to 4 bases and at J to 0 bases, leaving 4 bases not matched to a gene. CDR3 protein: CASSKTGDSGNTIYF. CDR3 in DNA: TGCGCCAGCAGCAAAACAGGGGACTCTGGAAACACCATATATTTT.

The rearrangement joins TRBV28 to TRBJ2-3, with D uncertain. Germline V gene data show CDR1 as MDHEN and CDR2 as SYDVKM. CDR3 size: 14 residues. Trimming took 7 bases from V and 2 from J, leaving 13 bases between them. The CDR3: CASTVLGHTDTQYF. For the CDR3, the DNA is TGTGCCAGCACAGTTCTTGGGCACACAGATACGCAGTATTTT.

The chain employs TRBV15 and TRBJ2-2; 11 nucleotides align to TRBD1. CDR1 is LNHNV, CDR2 YYDKDF, per germline (reference sequence). The CDR3 contains 16 residues. The V gene end was trimmed by 1 base and the J gene end by 4 bases; junction bases not matched to a gene: 2. The CDR3 DNA sequence: TGTGCCACCAGCAGAGGGGGACAGGGGGGCACCGGGGAGCTGTTTTTT. Translating gives CATSRGGQGGTGELFF. Full variable domain (remainder filled in from reference TRBV15 and TRBJ2-2): DAMVIQNPRYQVTQFGKPVTLSCSQTLNHNVMYWYQQKSSQAPKLLFHYYDKDFNNEADTPDNFQSRRPNTSFCFLDIRSPGLGDTAMYLCATSRGGQGGTGELFFGEGSRLTVL.

The count of this clone is one. CDR3 sequence (DNA): TGTGCCAGCAGCCTGAGACAGAGCCCCTTGTATGGCTACACCTTC. It is translated as CASSLRQSPLYGYTF. The rearrangement uses TRBV7-2 and TRBJ1-2; D may be TRBD1 (5 bases). The V gene's germline CDR1 is SGHTA and CDR2 FQGNSA. This CDR3 region has 15 residues. V shed 5 bases and J shed 5 bases, with 18 bases lying between them.

This clone was seen more than once but under ten times. The CDR3 is CASSSGGTVEAFF. CDR3 nucleotides: TGTGCCAGCAGCTCCGGAGGGACAGTTGAAGCTTTCTTT. V and J are TRBV7-2 and TRBJ1-1, with TRBD1 identical over 7 bases. The germline gives CDR1 SGHTA, CDR2 FQGNSA. J lost 7 bases, V lost 4 bases, and 6 bases had no gene match. This CDR3 has 13 residues.

The J gene is TRBJ2-1, the V gene TRBV6-5, with 11 bases that match TRBD1. Germline V gene lookup returns CDR1 MNHEY and CDR2 SVGAGI. After removal of 3 bases from V and 7 bases from J, the junction contained 8 bases not matched to a gene. This CDR3 contains 16 residues. The CDR3 region is CASSYNPGQGVNEQFF. CDR3 nucleotides: TGTGCCAGCAGTTATAATCCGGGACAGGGGGTTAATGAGCAGTTCTTC.

V and J are TRBV27 and TRBJ2-7, with D unclear. In germline, CDR1 is MNHEY, CDR2 SMNVEV (reference sequence). The CDR3 has 11 amino acids. The V gene lost 6 bases and the J gene lost 3 bases, with 6 bases spanning the gap. The CDR3 spells CASSRGYEQYF. The CDR3 coding sequence is TGTGCCAGCAGCCGCGGCTACGAGCAGTACTTC.

The CDR3 reads CASSLRGGPVANEKLFF. The CDR3 DNA reads TGTGCCAGCAGCTTGAGAGGAGGGCCCGTCGCTAATGAAAAACTGTTTTTT. The rearrangement joins TRBV9 to TRBJ1-4, with D uncertain. There are 17 residues in the CDR3. The V and J ends lost 4 bases and 3 bases respectively, with 19 bases between them. CDR1 is SGDLS, CDR2 YYNGEE, per germline.

The chain is built from TRBV5-8 and TRBJ1-2; TRBD1 agrees at 12 bases. The germline V gene encodes CDR1 SGHTS and CDR2 YDEGEE. The CDR3 has 19 amino acids. Trimming cost V 4 bases and J 4 bases; bases outside gene matches: 17. This chain's CDR3 is CASSNPLGTGGEFFYGYTF. In nucleotides, the CDR3 is TGTGCCAGCAGCAATCCCCTCGGGACAGGGGGCGAATTTTTCTATGGCTACACCTTC.

CDR3 residues: CSVETLGLAGRTPDTQYF. CDR3 nucleotide sequence: TGCAGCGTTGAAACCTTGGGACTAGCGGGGCGTACCCCAGATACGCAGTATTTT. V is TRBV29-1 and J is TRBJ2-3; 13 bases align to TRBD2. The length of the CDR3 is 18 residues. From germline, CDR1 is SQVTM and CDR2 ANQGSEA. V lost 2 bases and J lost 4; bases outside the gene matches: 12.

V gene TRBV4-1 combines with J gene TRBJ1-2; D gene unclear. Germline V CDR1 and CDR2: MGHRA, YSYEKL. The V gene lost 1 base and the J gene lost 4 bases, with 7 bases spanning the gap. This CDR3 region has 13 residues. The CDR3 spells CASSQVFSYGYTF. CDR3 in DNA: TGCGCCAGCAGCCAAGTATTTAGCTATGGCTACACCTTC.